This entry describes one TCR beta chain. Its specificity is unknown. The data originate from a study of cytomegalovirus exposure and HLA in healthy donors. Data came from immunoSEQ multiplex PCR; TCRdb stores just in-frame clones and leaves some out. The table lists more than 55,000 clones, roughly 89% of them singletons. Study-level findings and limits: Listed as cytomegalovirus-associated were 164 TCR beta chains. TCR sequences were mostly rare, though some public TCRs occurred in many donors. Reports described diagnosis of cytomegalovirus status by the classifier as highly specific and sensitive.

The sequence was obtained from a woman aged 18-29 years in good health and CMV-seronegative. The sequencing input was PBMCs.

The CDR3 DNA follows: TGCAGCGTTGAAGATGGTTCAGGGGGCTACGAGCAGTACTTC. Protein product: CSVEDGSGGYEQYF. The rearrangement links TRBV29-1 to TRBJ2-7; 7 bases are a match to TRBD1. CDR1 is SQVTM and CDR2 is ANQGSEA in the germline V gene. The CDR3 covers 14 residues. Unmatched junction bases numbered 5, after V lost 0 bases and J lost 3 bases.